The 5 T cell receptor beta chains in this list originate from one sample, sequenced in a study of blood T cell repertoires in COVID-19. Only in-frame clones appear in the TCRdb table, and some are missing; sequencing was by immunoSEQ multiplex PCR. The table includes approximately 74,000 clones, 85% to 95% detected once. The sample was peripheral blood. The receptors stem from an older woman with active COVID-19.

This sequence joins TRBV10-3 and TRBJ2-7; 13 nucleotides match TRBD2. J was trimmed by 0 bases and V by 11 bases; bases with no gene match: 7. Germline assignment: CDR1 ENHRY and CDR2 SYGVKD. The CDR3 contains 15 residues. For the CDR3, the DNA is TGTGCCGCATCCGGGACTAGCGGGACCTCCTACGAGCAGTACTTC. Its protein is CAASGTSGTSYEQYF.

The rearrangement links TRBV30 to TRBJ2-7; D may be TRBD1 (6 bases). CDR3 length: 15 amino acids. CDR1 is GTSNPN and CDR2 is SVGIG in the germline V gene (reference sequence). V was shortened by 2 bases and J by 3 bases, with 17 bases between the two germline ends. DNA for the CDR3: TGTGCCTGGAGTATTGGACAGCTCCGGGGCTACGAGCAGTACTTC. Translating it yields CAWSIGQLRGYEQYF.

V is TRBV28 and J is TRBJ2-7; D is possibly TRBD2 (6 bases). CDR3 length: 16 amino acids. Between the trimmed V and J ends, which lost 2 bases and 1 base, there was a span of 15 bases. Per the germline V gene, CDR1 is MDHEN and CDR2 is SYDVKM. For the CDR3, the DNA is TGTGCCAGCAGTTTACCTGGAGGGCGGGGTTCCTACGAGCAGTACTTC. This encodes CASSLPGGRGSYEQYF.

This chain joins TRBV28 and TRBJ2-5, with unresolved D. The CDR3 spans 15 residues. V lost 6 bases to trimming and J lost 0 bases, with 14 bases between them. From germline, CDR1 is MDHEN and CDR2 SYDVKM. In DNA, the CDR3 is TGTGCCAGCAGGCTCAGGTCCTGGTACCAAGAGACCCAGTACTTC. It codes for CASRLRSWYQETQYF.

V is TRBV7-9 and J is TRBJ1-1; possible D gene TRBD1, 5 bases. Deletions cut 8 bases from V and 3 bases from J, with 16 bases between. The CDR3 has 14 residues. Germline CDR1 is SEHNR and CDR2 is FQNEAQ (reference sequence). This chain's CDR3 is CASGGKGPDTEAFF. CDR3 bases: TGTGCCAGCGGCGGTAAGGGGCCGGACACTGAAGCTTTCTTT. Full variable domain (rest looked up from reference TRBV7-9 and TRBJ1-1): DTGVSQNPRHKITKRGQNVTFRCDPISEHNRLYWYRQTLGQGPEFLTYFQNEAQLEKSRLLSDRFSAERPKGSFSTLEIQRTEQGDSAMYLCASGGKGPDTEAFFGQGTRLTVV.